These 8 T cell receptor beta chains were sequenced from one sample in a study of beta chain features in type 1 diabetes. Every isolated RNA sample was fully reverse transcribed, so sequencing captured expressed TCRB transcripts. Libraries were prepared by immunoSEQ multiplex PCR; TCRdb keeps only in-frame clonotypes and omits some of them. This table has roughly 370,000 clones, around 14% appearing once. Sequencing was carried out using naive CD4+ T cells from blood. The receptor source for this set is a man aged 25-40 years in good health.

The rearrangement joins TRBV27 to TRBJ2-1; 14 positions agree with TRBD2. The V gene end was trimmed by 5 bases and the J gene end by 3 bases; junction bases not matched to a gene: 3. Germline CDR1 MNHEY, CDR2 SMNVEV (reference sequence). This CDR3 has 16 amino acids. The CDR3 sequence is CASSQGLAGVYNEQFF. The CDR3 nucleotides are TGTGCCAGCAGTCAGGGACTAGCGGGGGTCTACAATGAGCAGTTCTTC.

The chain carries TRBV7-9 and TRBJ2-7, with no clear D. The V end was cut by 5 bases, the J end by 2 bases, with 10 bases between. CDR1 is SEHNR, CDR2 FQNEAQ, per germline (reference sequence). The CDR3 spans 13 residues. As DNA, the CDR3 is TGTGCCAGCAGCCCTCCCACAGCCTACGAGCAGTACTTC. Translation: CASSPPTAYEQYF.

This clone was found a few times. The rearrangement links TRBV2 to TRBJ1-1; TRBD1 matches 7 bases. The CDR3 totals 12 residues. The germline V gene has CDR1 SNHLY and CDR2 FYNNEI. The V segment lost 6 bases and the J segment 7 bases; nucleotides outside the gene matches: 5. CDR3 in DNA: TGTGCCAGCAGGGATTGGGACAGTGAAGCTTTCTTT. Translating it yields CASRDWDSEAFF.

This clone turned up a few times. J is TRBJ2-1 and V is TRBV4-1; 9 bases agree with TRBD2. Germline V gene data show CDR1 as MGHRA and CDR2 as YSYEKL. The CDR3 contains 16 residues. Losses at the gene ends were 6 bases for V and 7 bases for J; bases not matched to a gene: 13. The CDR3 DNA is TGCGCCAGCAGGTCTGCGGGGGGGCCAAGGGTAAATGAGCAGTTCTTC. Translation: CASRSAGGPRVNEQFF.

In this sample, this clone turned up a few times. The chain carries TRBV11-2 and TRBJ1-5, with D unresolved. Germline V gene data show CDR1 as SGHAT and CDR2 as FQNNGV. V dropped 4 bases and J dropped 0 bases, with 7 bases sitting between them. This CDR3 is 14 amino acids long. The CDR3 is CASSWADSNQPQHF. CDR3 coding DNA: TGTGCCAGCAGCTGGGCAGATAGCAATCAGCCCCAGCATTTT.

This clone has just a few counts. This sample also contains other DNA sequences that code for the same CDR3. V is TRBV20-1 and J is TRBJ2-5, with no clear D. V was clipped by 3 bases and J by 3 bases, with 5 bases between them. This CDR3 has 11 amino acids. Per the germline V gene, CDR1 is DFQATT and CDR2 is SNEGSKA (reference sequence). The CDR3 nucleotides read TGCAGTGCTAGCGGAAAAGAGACCCAGTACTTC. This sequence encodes CSASGKETQYF.

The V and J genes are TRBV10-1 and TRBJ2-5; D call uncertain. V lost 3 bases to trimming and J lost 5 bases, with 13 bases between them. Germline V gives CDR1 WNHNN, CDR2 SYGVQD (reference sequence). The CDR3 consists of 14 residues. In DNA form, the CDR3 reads TGCGCCAGCAGTGATTCGGCAGTGGGGGAGACCCAGTACTTC. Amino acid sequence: CASSDSAVGETQYF.

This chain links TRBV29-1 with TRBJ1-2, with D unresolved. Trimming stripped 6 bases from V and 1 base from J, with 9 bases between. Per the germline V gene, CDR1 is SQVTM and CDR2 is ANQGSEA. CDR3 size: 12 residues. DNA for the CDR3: TGCAGCGTAGCCTATAGTAACTATGGCTACACCTTC. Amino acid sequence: CSVAYSNYGYTF.